This TCR beta chain came from a study of response to subunit inactivated influenza vaccine. TCRdb reanalysed the RT-PCR reads using MiXCR and keeps one entry per CDR3 protein. Of 650,000 to 700,000 distinct CDR3 sequences listed, around a sixth are singletons. This TCR was sampled from a man in his forties or fifties who received an inactivated influenza vaccine. Material: PBMCs from blood, obtained 11 to 12 days after vaccination.

CDR3 protein: CASSYFMTGTGELFF. Here the CDR3 DNA reads TGTGCCAGCAGTTATTTCATGACAGGCACCGGGGAGCTGTTTTTT. V gene TRBV6-2 or TRBV6-3 combines with J gene TRBJ2-2; TRBD1 is a possible D gene (6 bases). Germline CDR1 and CDR2: MNHEY and SVGEGT. Trimming shortened V by 3 bases and J by 4 bases, and 12 bases separated the two germline ends. CDR3 length: 15 residues.